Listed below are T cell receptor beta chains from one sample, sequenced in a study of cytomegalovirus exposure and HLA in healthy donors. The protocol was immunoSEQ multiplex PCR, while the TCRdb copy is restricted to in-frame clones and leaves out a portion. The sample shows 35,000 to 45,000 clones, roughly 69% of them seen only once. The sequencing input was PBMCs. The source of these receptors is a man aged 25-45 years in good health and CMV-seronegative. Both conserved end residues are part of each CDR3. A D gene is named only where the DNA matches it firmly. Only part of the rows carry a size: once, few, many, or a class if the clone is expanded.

CDR3 protein: CASAIAGPTDTQYF; CDR3 DNA: TGCGCCAGCGCGATAGCGGGACCCACAGATACGCAGTATTTT; clone size: few; V gene: TRBV5-1; D gene: TRBD2; J gene: TRBJ2-3; CDR3 length: 14
CDR3 protein: CASNPGTGKNSPLHF; CDR3 DNA: TGTGCCAGTAACCCCGGTACAGGGAAGAACTCACCCCTCCACTTT; clone size: -; V gene: TRBV11-2; D gene: -; J gene: TRBJ1-6; CDR3 length: 15
CDR3 protein: CARSAVTDTQYF; CDR3 DNA: TGTGCCAGAAGCGCAGTGACAGATACGCAGTATTTT; clone size: -; V gene: TRBV5-3; D gene: -; J gene: TRBJ2-3; CDR3 length: 12
CDR3 protein: CASSAIYNEQFF; CDR3 DNA: TGTGCCAGCAGCGCTATCTACAATGAGCAGTTCTTC; clone size: -; V gene: TRBV6-5; D gene: -; J gene: TRBJ2-1; CDR3 length: 12
CDR3 protein: CSVEDPTSPYEQYF; CDR3 DNA: TGCAGCGTTGAAGATCCTACGTCCCCCTACGAGCAGTACTTC; clone size: -; V gene: TRBV29-1; D gene: -; J gene: TRBJ2-7; CDR3 length: 14
CDR3 protein: CASTEGGRAYNEQFF; CDR3 DNA: TGTGCCAGCACTGAAGGGGGCAGGGCCTACAATGAGCAGTTCTTC; clone size: once; V gene: TRBV6-1; D gene: TRBD1; J gene: TRBJ2-1; CDR3 length: 15
CDR3 protein: CASSYEGGGEAFF; CDR3 DNA: TGTGCCAGCAGTTACGAAGGAGGAGGCGAAGCTTTCTTT; clone size: few; V gene: TRBV6-5; D gene: -; J gene: TRBJ1-1; CDR3 length: 13
CDR3 protein: CASSYVAGGADEQFF; CDR3 DNA: TGTGCCAGCAGTTACGTTGCAGGGGGAGCGGATGAGCAGTTCTTC; clone size: few; V gene: TRBV6-5; D gene: TRBD1; J gene: TRBJ2-1; CDR3 length: 15
CDR3 protein: CASSPNFQETQYF; CDR3 DNA: TGTGCCAGCTCACCAAACTTCCAAGAGACCCAGTACTTC; clone size: -; V gene: TRBV18; D gene: -; J gene: TRBJ2-5; CDR3 length: 13
CDR3 protein: CAISLYGNQETQYF; CDR3 DNA: TGTGCCATCAGCTTATACGGGAACCAAGAGACCCAGTACTTC; clone size: few; V gene: TRBV10-3; D gene: -; J gene: TRBJ2-5; CDR3 length: 14
CDR3 protein: CASSLQFTGELFF; CDR3 DNA: TGTGCCAGTAGCCTACAGTTCACCGGGGAGCTGTTTTTT; clone size: few; V gene: TRBV19; D gene: -; J gene: TRBJ2-2; CDR3 length: 13
CDR3 protein: CASSHDATSGLGETQYF; CDR3 DNA: TGTGCCAGCAGCCATGACGCCACTAGCGGGTTAGGAGAGACCCAGTACTTC; clone size: few; V gene: TRBV5-6; D gene: TRBD2; J gene: TRBJ2-5; CDR3 length: 17
CDR3 protein: CASSPGQIYTF; CDR3 DNA: TGTGCCAGCAGCCCAGGACAGATCTACACCTTC; clone size: -; V gene: TRBV6-5; D gene: -; J gene: TRBJ1-2; CDR3 length: 11
CDR3 protein: CATSRAVGGLYEQFF; CDR3 DNA: TGTGCCACCAGCAGAGCTGTGGGGGGGCTATATGAGCAGTTCTTC; clone size: -; V gene: TRBV15; D gene: -; J gene: TRBJ2-1; CDR3 length: 15